Each of the 3 T cell receptor beta chains below was sequenced from the same sample in a study of CD8 T cells in ankylosing spondylitis. TCRdb reanalysed the 5' RACE reads using MiXCR and keeps one entry per CDR3 protein. In the table there are over 110,000 distinct CDR3 sequences, 7% to 10% of which are singletons. Sequencing was carried out using synovial fluid, either unsorted or a sorted T cell fraction (not recorded which). The receptors come from a male donor with ankylosing spondylitis.

This rearrangement joins TRBV28 to TRBJ2-7, with 8 bases matching TRBD2. The CDR3 totals 15 residues. Losses at the gene ends were 6 bases for V and 5 bases for J; bases not matched to a gene: 12. Germline-derived CDR1 and CDR2 are MDHEN and SYDVKM. In DNA form, the CDR3 reads TGTGCCAGCAGCCCGCCGGGACTAGGTACGCACGAGCAGTACTTC. As protein: CASSPPGLGTHEQYF.

At least ten counts were recorded for this clonotype. The chain combines TRBV5-1 with TRBJ2-7, with 7 bases aligning to TRBD1. CDR1 and CDR2 from the germline V gene are SGHRS and YFSETQ. The CDR3 contains 14 residues. V trimming: 3 bases; J trimming: 0 bases; junction bases outside the gene matches: 3. The CDR3 reads CASSWDSISYEQYF. In nucleotides, the CDR3 is TGCGCCAGCAGCTGGGACAGTATCTCCTACGAGCAGTACTTC. Full variable domain (outside the CDR3, taken from reference TRBV5-1 and TRBJ2-7): KAGVTQTPRYLIKTRGQQVTLSCSPISGHRSVSWYQQTPGQGLQFLFEYFSETQRNKGNFPGRFSGRQFSNSRSEMNVSTLELGDSALYLCASSWDSISYEQYFGPGTRLTVT.

The rearrangement uses TRBV7-2 and TRBJ1-1; D remains ambiguous. Between the trimmed V and J ends, which lost 7 bases and 10 bases, there was a span of 13 bases. The germline CDR1 and CDR2 sequences are SGHTA and FQGNSA. This CDR3 is 11 amino acids long. The CDR3 sequence is CASTLWAGAFF. The DNA of the CDR3 is TGTGCCAGCACCCTCTGGGCGGGAGCTTTCTTT.